Following are 23 T cell receptor beta chains from one sample sequenced in a study of T-cell reconstitution after alpha-beta-depleted transplantation in children. Unique molecular identifiers were incorporated into the prepared TCRbeta library. TCRdb re-called the PCR reads with MiXCR, one entry per CDR3 protein. The data show hundreds of thousands of distinct CDR3 sequences, with approximately 20% seen just once and 3.3% held by the top ten. The sample consisted of PBMCs from the stem cell graft donor, taken from the stem cell graft. These receptors all stem from a human donor who donated a stem cell graft to a child with acute lymphoblastic leukemia.

The chain employs TRBV2 and TRBJ1-1; the D is unclear. Germline V gene sequence: CDR1 SNHLY, CDR2 FYNNEI. V lost 7 bases, J lost 7 bases, and 10 bases lay in between. The CDR3 is 11 amino acids. Here the CDR3 DNA reads TGTGCCAGCATATCGGTAGGTGAAGCTTTCTTT. This encodes CASISVGEAFF.

This clonotype was seen a handful of times. The chain links TRBV3-1 to TRBJ2-2, with D tentatively TRBD1 (5 bases). CDR3 length equals 13 residues. V lost 2 bases to trimming and J lost 7 bases, with 8 bases between them. Looked up from germline, CDR1 is LGHDT and CDR2 is YNNKEL (reference sequence). The DNA of the CDR3 is TGTGCCAGCAGCCAACAACAGGTCGGGGAGCTGTTTTTT. Its protein product is CASSQQQVGELFF. Combining the CDR3 with reference TRBV3-1 and TRBJ2-2 gives the whole variable domain DTAVSQTPKYLVTQMGNDKSIKCEQNLGHDTMYWYKQDSKKFLKIMFSYNNKELIINETVPNRFSPKSPDKAHLNLHINSLELGDSAVYFCASSQQQVGELFFGEGSRLTVL.

This clonotype was seen only a few times. The chain has TRBV12-3 or TRBV12-4 and TRBJ2-3; D ambiguous. Trimming took off 3 bases at V and 3 bases at J, with 4 bases between the two ends. The CDR3 consists of 12 residues. CDR3 in amino acids: CASSFFTDTQYF. The CDR3 DNA follows: TGTGCCAGCAGTTTCTTTACAGATACGCAGTATTTT.

The table lists this clonotype with a few counts. The rearrangement uses TRBV28 and TRBJ2-1; D ambiguous. The ends were cut back, 4 bases at V and 2 bases at J, with 9 bases in the middle. The CDR3 is 14 amino acids. CDR1 and CDR2 from the germline V gene are MDHEN and SYDVKM. The CDR3 region has the DNA TGTGCCAGCAGTTCCCCTGGCCCCTACAATGAGCAGTTCTTC. Its translation is CASSSPGPYNEQFF.

V is TRBV5-1 and J is TRBJ2-1, with D possibly TRBD1 on 5 matching bases. Trimming pared 1 base from V and 6 bases from J, leaving 11 bases between. The CDR3 is made up of 14 amino acids. Germline values: CDR1 SGHRS, CDR2 YFSETQ. The CDR3 region has the DNA TGCGCCAGCAGCTTGATCAGAGACAGCAATGAGCAGTTCTTC. Translating it yields CASSLIRDSNEQFF.

The V and J genes are TRBV7-8 and TRBJ2-5, with no clear D. The CDR3 runs to 14 residues. V was trimmed by 1 base and J by 1 base, leaving 7 bases between them. CDR1 and CDR2 from the germline V gene are SGHVS and FQNEAQ. CDR3 protein: CASSLEPAQETQYF. CDR3 in DNA: TGTGCCAGCAGCTTAGAACCAGCCCAAGAGACCCAGTACTTC.

This clonotype occurred a few times. The chain is built from TRBV20-1 and TRBJ2-7; D possibly corresponds to TRBD1 (6 bases). This CDR3 spans 14 amino acids. Trimming pared 6 bases from V and 2 bases from J, leaving 17 bases between. Germline assignment: CDR1 DFQATT and CDR2 SNEGSKA (reference sequence). CDR3: CSARGGIVTYEQYF. DNA of the CDR3: TGCAGTGCCAGGGGTGGTATAGTGACCTACGAGCAGTACTTC.

In its sample, this clonotype was seen a few times. The chain is built from TRBV20-1 and TRBJ2-3; 8 bases are shared with TRBD2. Germline V gene lookup returns CDR1 DFQATT and CDR2 SNEGSKA (reference sequence). This CDR3 region has 14 residues. Trimming took 5 bases from V and 5 from J; bases not matched to a gene: 9. The CDR3 coding sequence is TGCAGTGCTTCGGCTAGCGGGTCTTTAGATACGCAGTATTTT. Translation: CSASASGSLDTQYF.

This clonotype was seen a handful of times. The chain uses TRBV20-1 and TRBJ1-1; no definite D call. The V gene lost 1 base and the J gene lost 7 bases, with 10 bases spanning the gap. The CDR3 spans 12 residues. CDR1 is DFQATT and CDR2 is SNEGSKA in the germline V gene (reference sequence). The CDR3 region is CSARGREIEAFF. The CDR3 DNA reads TGCAGTGCTAGAGGGAGGGAAATTGAAGCTTTCTTT.

This clonotype has just a few counts. V gene TRBV27 combines with J gene TRBJ2-7; D ambiguous. This CDR3 is 13 amino acids long. V was pared by 2 bases and J by 5 bases, with 10 bases between. Germline values: CDR1 MNHEY, CDR2 SMNVEV (reference sequence). The CDR3 DNA sequence: TGTGCCAGCAGTTTAAACCGGATCCACGAGCAGTACTTC. Translation: CASSLNRIHEQYF.

This clonotype has only one observation. The V gene is TRBV12-3 or TRBV12-4, the J gene TRBJ1-1; D unresolved. The V end was cut by 6 bases, the J end by 4 bases, with 9 bases between. The CDR3 is 12 amino acids. CDR3 bases: TGTGCCAGCAGACCCCCCGGCACTGAAGCTTTCTTT. Protein sequence: CASRPPGTEAFF.

This clonotype was detected a few times. J is TRBJ2-2 and V is TRBV5-1, with D uncertain. The CDR3 is 13 residues long. The germline V gene has CDR1 SGHRS and CDR2 YFSETQ. The V gene lost 4 bases and the J gene lost 0 bases, with 4 bases spanning the gap. The CDR3 DNA is TGCGCCAGCAGCGGGGCGAACACCGGGGAGCTGTTTTTT. Translated, it gives CASSGANTGELFF. The full variable domain, with the rest looked up from reference TRBV5-1 and TRBJ2-2, is KAGVTQTPRYLIKTRGQQVTLSCSPISGHRSVSWYQQTPGQGLQFLFEYFSETQRNKGNFPGRFSGRQFSNSRSEMNVSTLELGDSALYLCASSGANTGELFFGEGSRLTVL.

The rearrangement joins TRBV12-3 or TRBV12-4 to TRBJ1-2; D is perhaps TRBD1 (6 bases). CDR3 length equals 13 residues. V was pared by 2 bases and J by 8 bases, with 12 bases between. The CDR3 sequence is CASSLLGADGYTF. CDR3 nucleotide sequence: TGTGCCAGCAGTTTATTGGGGGCTGACGGCTACACCTTC.

The chain carries TRBV7-3 and TRBJ2-2; 7 positions match TRBD2. The CDR3 consists of 16 residues. V shed 1 base, J shed 7 bases, and the junction held 9 bases outside the gene matches. Germline CDR1 reads SGHTA; CDR2 reads FQGTGA. DNA of the CDR3: TGTGCCAGCAGCTTAATTCCGCTACTAGCGATCGGGGAGCTGTTTTTT. Translated: CASSLIPLLAIGELFF.

V and J are TRBV7-9 and TRBJ2-6; possibly TRBD1 for D (6 bases). The CDR3 has 17 residues. CDR1 is SEHNR, CDR2 FQNEAQ, per germline (reference sequence). The V gene lost 7 bases and the J gene lost 1 base, with 17 bases spanning the gap. CDR3 bases: TGTGCCAGCAATGTAAGGCAGGGGAGTTCTGGGGCCAACGTCCTGACTTTC. It yields the protein CASNVRQGSSGANVLTF.

The chain combines TRBV29-1 with TRBJ2-7; 9 positions agree with TRBD1. Germline V lookup: CDR1 SQVTM, CDR2 ANQGSEA. V was clipped by 3 bases and J by 0 bases; unmatched bases: 6. This CDR3 region has 15 residues. CDR3 in amino acids: CSVDGTGTSSYEQYF. The DNA for the CDR3 is TGCAGCGTTGATGGGACAGGGACCAGCTCCTACGAGCAGTACTTC.

This clonotype has only a few counts. The J gene is TRBJ2-1, the V gene TRBV10-3; no clear D. Looked up from germline, CDR1 is ENHRY and CDR2 is SYGVKD. The CDR3 runs 12 residues. Trimming removed 7 bases at V and 4 bases at J, with 8 bases between. The CDR3 region has the DNA TGTGCCATCACCGACCGTTACAATGAGCAGTTCTTC. Translation gives CAITDRYNEQFF.

This chain links TRBV5-1 with TRBJ2-1; 9 bases map to TRBD1. The CDR3 length is 15 residues. Germline CDR1 SGHRS, CDR2 YFSETQ. V lost 3 bases and J lost 12; bases outside the gene matches: 13. The CDR3 DNA reads TGCGCCAGCAGCTCTCGCGGGACAGGGCCAGGTGGGCAGTTCTTC. It is translated as CASSSRGTGPGGQFF.

This clonotype was seen a handful of times. The CDR3: CASSHWLQGGYGYTF. The CDR3 DNA is TGTGCCAGCAGTCACTGGTTACAGGGGGGGTATGGCTACACCTTC. The V gene is TRBV6-5, the J gene TRBJ1-2; 8 nucleotides align to TRBD1. V gave up 5 bases and J gave up 5 bases; unmatched junction bases: 10. The CDR3 is 15 amino acids. Germline lookup yields CDR1 MNHEY and CDR2 SVGAGI.

The rearrangement links TRBV12-3 or TRBV12-4 to TRBJ2-1, with TRBD2 matching over 9 bases. Unmatched junction bases numbered 21, after V lost 8 bases and J lost 1 base. The CDR3 runs to 20 residues. Here the CDR3 reads CASAHPPVGGRASSYNEQFF. In nucleotides, the CDR3 is TGTGCCAGCGCCCATCCTCCCGTGGGCGGGAGGGCCTCATCCTACAATGAGCAGTTCTTC.

The sample holds a few counts of this clonotype. This chain connects TRBV7-3 to TRBJ2-3; 7 bases agree with TRBD2. The germline V gene has CDR1 SGHTA and CDR2 FQGTGA. This CDR3 is built from 14 residues. Trimming at V came to 2 bases and at J to 7 bases, leaving 6 bases not matched to a gene. CDR3 DNA sequence: TGTGCCAGCAGCTTAGTCGCGGGAGTAAATACGCAGTATTTT. It specifies CASSLVAGVNTQYF.

In the case of this clonotype: The junction differs from germline at one of its ends, possibly a read error. The chain is built from TRBV27 and TRBJ2-7; D not resolved. The CDR3 is 13 amino acids. CDR1 MNHEY and CDR2 SMNVEV come from the germline V gene (reference sequence). The CDR3 region is CTSSLDGRLGQYF. CDR3 bases: TGCACCAGCAGTTTAGACGGCCGCCTAGGGCAGTACTTC.

This clonotype has a handful of counts. J is TRBJ2-5 and V is TRBV4-1, with D maybe TRBD2 (6 bases). Between the trimmed V and J ends, which lost 3 bases and 5 bases, there was a span of 10 bases. CDR3 length: 13 amino acids. Germline V lookup: CDR1 MGHRA, CDR2 YSYEKL. The DNA for the CDR3 is TGCGCCAGCAGCCACACTGGGAGGGAGACCCAGTACTTC. Protein sequence: CASSHTGRETQYF.